These 20 T cell receptor beta chains were sequenced from one sample in a study of T-cell reconstitution after alpha-beta-depleted transplantation in children. Preparation of the TCRbeta library was carried out with unique molecular identifiers. Via MiXCR, TCRdb re-called the PCR reads, giving one row per CDR3 protein. The sample has about 280,000 distinct CDR3 sequences, 11% seen once. The sequencing used peripheral blood, collected 180 days after TCRalphabeta/CD19-depleted stem cell transplant. The receptor set was obtained from a male patient between 2 and 15 years old who had a stem cell transplant for chronic granulomatous disease, so the T cells may come from the graft donor.

This clonotype was counted at least ten times. The chain employs TRBV7-2 and TRBJ2-1; D is ambiguous. The CDR3 runs 17 residues. The V end lost 4 bases, the J end lost 2 bases, and 18 bases lay between the germline ends. From germline, CDR1 is SGHTA and CDR2 FQGNSA. CDR3 loop: CASSYVGRAQPYNEQFF. DNA of the CDR3: TGTGCCAGCAGCTACGTCGGTCGGGCCCAACCCTACAATGAGCAGTTCTTC.

As for this clonotype: A much larger clone differs from this one at a single base, so this may be a read error. The V gene is TRBV28, the J gene TRBJ2-7; D gene unclear. Germline CDR1 is MDHEN and CDR2 is SYDVKM. Trimming removed 8 bases at V and 5 bases at J, with 16 bases between. The CDR3 has 13 residues. Here the CDR3 reads CASALSARDEQYF. CDR3 nucleotides: TGTGCCAGCGCCTTAAGTGCCCGGGACGAGCAGTACTTC.

This clonotype was detected ten times or more. This sequence joins TRBV28 and TRBJ2-5; D is ambiguous. Trimming took 8 bases from V and 5 from J, leaving 12 bases between them. Germline assignment: CDR1 MDHEN and CDR2 SYDVKM. The CDR3 contains 12 residues. CDR3 sequence reads: CASRLGAETQYF. Here the CDR3 DNA reads TGTGCCAGCCGGCTAGGTGCGGAGACCCAGTACTTC.

J is TRBJ2-6 and V is TRBV4-2; a weak D match, TRBD1 (6 bases). The CDR3 covers 18 residues. V lost 3 bases and J 1 base, leaving 16 bases between the germline ends. Germline V gene data show CDR1 as LGHNA and CDR2 as YNFKEQ. As DNA, the CDR3 is TGTGCCAGCAGCCATCTCCCGACAGGTCCTTCTGGGGCCAACGTCCTGACTTTC. As protein: CASSHLPTGPSGANVLTF.

V gene TRBV27 combines with J gene TRBJ2-7; D not resolved. V was cut by 3 bases and J by 1 base, with 10 bases left in between. Germline values: CDR1 MNHEY, CDR2 SMNVEV (reference sequence). The length of the CDR3 is 14 residues. The CDR3 bases are TGTGCCAGCAGTTTTGGTCAGGCGTCCTACGAGCAGTACTTC. Protein: CASSFGQASYEQYF.

This clonotype was seen many times. V usage is TRBV12-3 or TRBV12-4 and J usage is TRBJ2-2; either TRBD1 or TRBD2 may fit D (6 bases each). CDR3 size: 16 residues. V was shortened by 1 base and J by 2 bases, with 11 bases between the two germline ends. CDR3 region: CASSLVGGPNTGELFF. CDR3 in DNA: TGTGCCAGCAGTTTAGTTGGGGGGCCCAACACCGGGGAGCTGTTTTTT.

This clonotype was found a few times. V usage is TRBV19 and J usage is TRBJ2-1; 11 nucleotides agree with TRBD1. The V gene's germline CDR1 is LNHDA and CDR2 SQIVND (reference sequence). The ends lost 0 bases at V and 6 bases at J; junction bases unmatched: 4. There are 16 residues in the CDR3. CDR3 in amino acids: CASSIDRDRGSNEQFF. The CDR3 DNA follows: TGTGCCAGTAGTATAGACCGGGACAGGGGGTCCAATGAGCAGTTCTTC.

Many counts were recorded for this clonotype. The chain couples TRBV29-1 to TRBJ2-6; no firm D call. CDR3 length: 12 amino acids. The ends were cut back, 3 bases at V and 0 bases at J, with 0 bases in the middle. The germline gives CDR1 SQVTM, CDR2 ANQGSEA. CDR3 nucleotides: TGCAGCGTTGACTCTGGGGCCAACGTCCTGACTTTC. It yields the protein CSVDSGANVLTF.

This clonotype was observed many times. This chain connects TRBV20-1 to TRBJ2-7; tentative D call: TRBD2 (5 bases). This CDR3 region has 11 residues. Germline values: CDR1 DFQATT, CDR2 SNEGSKA (reference sequence). The germline V and J ends were trimmed by 3 bases and 3 bases, with 6 bases remaining between them. In nucleotides, the CDR3 is TGCAGTGCTAGCGGGGTCTACGAGCAGTACTTC. Amino acids: CSASGVYEQYF.

Remarks on this clonotype: This may be a read error: a much more frequent sequence differs by one nucleotide. The J gene is TRBJ2-2, the V gene TRBV7-2, with TRBD2 matching 12 bases. This CDR3 has 16 residues. From germline, CDR1 is SGHTA and CDR2 FQGNSA. V lost 5 bases and J lost 6; bases outside the gene matches: 7. The CDR3 region is CASSVASGRASGELFF. The CDR3 bases are TGTGCCAGCAGCGTCGCTAGCGGGAGGGCCTCCGGGGAGCTGTTTTTT.

This clonotype was detected ten times or more. J is TRBJ2-4 and V is TRBV7-3; weak D call: TRBD2 (6 bases). Trimming left V 5 bases short and J 0 bases short, with 17 bases between. Per germline, CDR1 SGHTA and CDR2 FQGTGA. CDR3 length equals 17 residues. The CDR3 sequence: CASSPIGTRQAKNIQYF. The CDR3, as DNA: TGTGCCAGCAGCCCAATTGGGACTCGTCAAGCCAAAAACATTCAGTACTTC.

Regarding this clonotype: One end of the junction fails to match germline, which may point to a read error. The chain has TRBV12-3 or TRBV12-4 and TRBJ1-5; D remains unclear. This CDR3 has 19 amino acids. DNA of the CDR3: TGTGCCAGCTGTTTAGCGCTAATGGGCAGCTCATATAGCAATCAGCCCCAGCATTTT. Translation gives CASCLALMGSSYSNQPQHF.

This clonotype was counted ten times or more. The V call is TRBV20-1, the J call TRBJ1-2; no firm D call. From germline, CDR1 is DFQATT and CDR2 SNEGSKA (reference sequence). The CDR3 spans 10 residues. V dropped 6 bases and J dropped 3 bases, with 5 bases sitting between them. For the CDR3, the DNA is TGCAGTGCCCTCCACTATGGCTACACCTTC. This sequence encodes CSALHYGYTF.

This clonotype was detected ten times or more. One junction end disagrees with the germline gene, perhaps due to a read error. CDR3 loop: CAIDMGGQSTDTQYF. CDR3 in DNA: TGCGCGATAGACATGGGGGGACAGAGCACAGATACGCAGTATTTT. V gene TRBV24-1 combines with J gene TRBJ2-3; possibly TRBD1 for D (7 bases). CDR3 length: 15 amino acids. Germline V gives CDR1 KGHDR, CDR2 SFDVKD.

There are many counts of this clonotype. The chain is built from TRBV18 and TRBJ2-3; D tentatively reads TRBD1 or TRBD2 (5 bases each). The CDR3 is 16 residues long. Germline V gene data show CDR1 as KGHSH and CDR2 as LQKENI. The V gene lost 3 bases and the J gene lost 2 bases, with 15 bases spanning the gap. The CDR3 loop is CASSPQLGVDTDTQYF. The CDR3 nucleotides are TGTGCCAGCTCACCCCAGTTGGGGGTAGACACAGATACGCAGTATTTT.

There are many counts of this clonotype. This chain links TRBV27 with TRBJ2-5, with TRBD1 identical over 8 bases. Germline loops: CDR1 MNHEY, CDR2 SMNVEV (reference sequence). The CDR3 loop spans 14 amino acids. V shed 5 bases, J shed 5 bases, and the junction held 7 bases outside the gene matches. The CDR3 sequence is CASSLRGHEETQYF. For the CDR3, the DNA is TGTGCCAGCAGTCTCAGGGGGCATGAGGAGACCCAGTACTTC.

This clonotype was counted many times. The chain is built from TRBV6-2 or TRBV6-3 and TRBJ1-1, with a possible D match to TRBD1 (5 bases). This CDR3 is 12 amino acids long. V shed 6 bases and J shed 10 bases, with 15 bases lying between them. Germline V gene data show CDR1 as MNHEY and CDR2 as SVGEGT. CDR3 protein: CASSHWVGGAFF. In DNA form, the CDR3 reads TGTGCCAGCAGCCATTGGGTCGGGGGAGCTTTCTTT.

This clonotype was observed a handful of times. The chain links TRBV7-2 to TRBJ2-3, with D possibly being TRBD2 (6 bases). Germline V gene lookup returns CDR1 SGHTA and CDR2 FQGNSA. The CDR3 totals 16 residues. V lost 2 bases to trimming and J lost 2 bases, with 14 bases between them. The CDR3 spells CASSLREEGYTDTQYF. DNA for the CDR3: TGTGCCAGCAGCTTAAGGGAGGAGGGGTACACAGATACGCAGTATTTT.

The V call is TRBV18, the J call TRBJ2-7, with 14 positions matching TRBD2. Per the germline V gene, CDR1 is KGHSH and CDR2 is LQKENI. Unmatched junction bases numbered 6, after V lost 5 bases and J lost 0 bases. This CDR3 contains 17 residues. The CDR3 loop is CASSSGLAGGPSYEQYF. In nucleotides, the CDR3 is TGTGCCAGCTCAAGCGGACTAGCGGGAGGCCCCTCCTACGAGCAGTACTTC.

The chain joins TRBV5-1 to TRBJ2-5; 9 positions agree with TRBD1. This CDR3 has 15 residues. Trimming at V came to 4 bases and at J to 1 base, leaving 5 bases not matched to a gene. CDR1 SGHRS and CDR2 YFSETQ come from the germline V gene. The CDR3 region is CASSKQGAAQETQYF. The CDR3 DNA follows: TGCGCCAGCAGCAAACAGGGGGCGGCCCAAGAGACCCAGTACTTC.